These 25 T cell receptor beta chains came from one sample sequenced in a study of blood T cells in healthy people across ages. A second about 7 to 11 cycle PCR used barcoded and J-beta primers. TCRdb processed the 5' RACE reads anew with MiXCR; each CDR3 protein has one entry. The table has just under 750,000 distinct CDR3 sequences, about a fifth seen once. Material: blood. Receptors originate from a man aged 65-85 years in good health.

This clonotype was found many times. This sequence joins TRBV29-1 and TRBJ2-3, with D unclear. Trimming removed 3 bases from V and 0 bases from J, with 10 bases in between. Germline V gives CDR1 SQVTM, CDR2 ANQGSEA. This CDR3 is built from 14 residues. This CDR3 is CSVDGRISTDTQYF. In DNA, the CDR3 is TGCAGCGTTGACGGCCGAATAAGCACAGATACGCAGTATTTT.

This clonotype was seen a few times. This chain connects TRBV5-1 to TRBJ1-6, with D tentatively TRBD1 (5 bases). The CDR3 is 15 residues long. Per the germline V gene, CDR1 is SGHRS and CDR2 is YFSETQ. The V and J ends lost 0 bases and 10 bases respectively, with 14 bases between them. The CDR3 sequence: CASSLAGNVRSPLHF. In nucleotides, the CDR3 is TGCGCCAGCAGCTTGGCAGGGAATGTTCGGTCACCCCTCCACTTT.

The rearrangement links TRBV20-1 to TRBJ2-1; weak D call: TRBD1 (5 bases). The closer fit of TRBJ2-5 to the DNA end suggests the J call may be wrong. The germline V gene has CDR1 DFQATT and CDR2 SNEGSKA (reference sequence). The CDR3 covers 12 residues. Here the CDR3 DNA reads TGCAGTGCTAGCACCAGGGAAGAGACCCAGTACTTC. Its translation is CSASTREETQYF.

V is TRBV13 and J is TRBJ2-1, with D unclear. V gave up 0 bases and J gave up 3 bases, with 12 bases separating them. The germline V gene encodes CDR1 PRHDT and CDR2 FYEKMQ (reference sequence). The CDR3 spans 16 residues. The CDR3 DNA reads TGTGCCAGCAGCTTAGGGACACCGACGTTCTACAATGAGCAGTTCTTC. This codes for CASSLGTPTFYNEQFF.

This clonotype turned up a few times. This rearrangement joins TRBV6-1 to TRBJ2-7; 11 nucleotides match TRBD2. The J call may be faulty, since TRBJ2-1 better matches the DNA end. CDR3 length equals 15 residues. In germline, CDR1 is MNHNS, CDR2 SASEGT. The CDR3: CAGAQLAGASDEQFF. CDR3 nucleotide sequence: TGTGCCGGGGCACAACTAGCGGGGGCTTCGGATGAGCAGTTCTTC.

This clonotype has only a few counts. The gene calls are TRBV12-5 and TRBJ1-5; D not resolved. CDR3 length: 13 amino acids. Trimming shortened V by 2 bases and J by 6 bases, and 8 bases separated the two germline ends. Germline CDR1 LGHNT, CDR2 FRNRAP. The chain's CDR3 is CASGLHGFQPQHF. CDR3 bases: TGTGCTAGTGGTTTGCACGGATTTCAGCCCCAGCATTTT.

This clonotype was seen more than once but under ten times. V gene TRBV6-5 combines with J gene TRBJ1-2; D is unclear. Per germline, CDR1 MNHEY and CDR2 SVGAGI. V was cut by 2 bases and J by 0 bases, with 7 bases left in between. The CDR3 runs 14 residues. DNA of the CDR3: TGTGCCAGCAGTTACGCAGCCACTAACTATGGCTACACCTTC. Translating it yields CASSYAATNYGYTF.

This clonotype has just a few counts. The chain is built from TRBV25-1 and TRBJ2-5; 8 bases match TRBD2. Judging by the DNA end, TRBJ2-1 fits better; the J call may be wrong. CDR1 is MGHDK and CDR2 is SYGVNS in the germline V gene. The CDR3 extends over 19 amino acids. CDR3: CASSLTHNKGLGSYNEQFF. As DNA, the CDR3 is TGTGCCAGCAGTCTAACCCACAATAAGGGACTAGGAAGCTACAATGAGCAGTTCTTC.

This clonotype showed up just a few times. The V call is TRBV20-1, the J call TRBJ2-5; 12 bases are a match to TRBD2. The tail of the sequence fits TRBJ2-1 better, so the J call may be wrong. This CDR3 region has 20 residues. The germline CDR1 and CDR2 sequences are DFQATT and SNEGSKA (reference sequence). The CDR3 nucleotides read TGCAGTGCTAGAGATCCCGGTCTAGCGGGAGGGCGAAGCTCCTACAATGAGCAGTTCTTC. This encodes CSARDPGLAGGRSSYNEQFF.

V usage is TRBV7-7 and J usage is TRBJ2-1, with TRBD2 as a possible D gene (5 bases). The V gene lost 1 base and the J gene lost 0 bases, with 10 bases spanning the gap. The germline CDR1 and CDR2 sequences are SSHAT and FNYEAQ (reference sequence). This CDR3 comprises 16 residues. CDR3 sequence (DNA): TGTGCCAGCAGCTTAGGGAGGTTTATCTCCTACAATGAGCAGTTCTTC. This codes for CASSLGRFISYNEQFF. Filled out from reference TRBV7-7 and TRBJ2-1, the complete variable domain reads GAGVSQSPRYKVTKRGQDVTLRCDPISSHATLYWYQQALGQGPEFLTYFNYEAQPDKSGLPSDRFSAERPEGSISTLTIQRTEQRDSAMYRCASSLGRFISYNEQFFGPGTRLTVL.

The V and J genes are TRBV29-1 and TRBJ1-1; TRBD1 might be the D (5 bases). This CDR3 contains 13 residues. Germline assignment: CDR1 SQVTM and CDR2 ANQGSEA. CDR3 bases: TGCGGCTTCGGGACGTCCCTAAACACTGAAGCTTTCTTT. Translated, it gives CGFGTSLNTEAFF.

The CDR3 is CASRPGQNVAKNIQYF. CDR3 bases: TGTGCCAGCAGACCCGGACAGAACGTAGCCAAAAACATTCAGTACTTC. The chain employs TRBV12-3 or TRBV12-4 and TRBJ2-4; possible D gene TRBD1, 6 bases. CDR3 size: 16 residues. V gave up 6 bases and J gave up 0 bases, with 15 bases separating them.

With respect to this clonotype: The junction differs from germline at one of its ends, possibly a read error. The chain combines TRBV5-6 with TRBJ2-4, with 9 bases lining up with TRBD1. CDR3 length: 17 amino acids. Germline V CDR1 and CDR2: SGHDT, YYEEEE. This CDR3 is CASSRPGTGWAKSIQYF. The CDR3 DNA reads TGTGCCAGCAGCCGCCCGGGGACAGGGTGGGCCAAAAGCATTCAGTACTTC.

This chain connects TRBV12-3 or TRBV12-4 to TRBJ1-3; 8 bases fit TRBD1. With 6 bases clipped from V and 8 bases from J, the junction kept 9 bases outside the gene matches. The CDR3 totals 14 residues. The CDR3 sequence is CASSPDREGDTIYF. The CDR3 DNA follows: TGTGCCAGCAGCCCGGACAGGGAAGGGGACACCATATATTTT.

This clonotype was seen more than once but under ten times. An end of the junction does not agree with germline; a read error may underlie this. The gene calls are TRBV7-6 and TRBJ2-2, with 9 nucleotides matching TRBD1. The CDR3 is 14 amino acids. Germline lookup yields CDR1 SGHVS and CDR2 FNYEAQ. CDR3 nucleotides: TGTGCCGGCAGCCACAGGGGGCGGACCGGGGAGCTGTTTTTT. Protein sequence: CAGSHRGRTGELFF.

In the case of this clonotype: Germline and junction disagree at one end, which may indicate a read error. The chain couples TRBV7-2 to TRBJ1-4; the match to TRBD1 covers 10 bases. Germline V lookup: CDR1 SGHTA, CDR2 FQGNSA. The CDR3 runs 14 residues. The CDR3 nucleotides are TGTGCCGGCAGCTCCGACAGGGGGCGAGAAAAACTGTTTTTT. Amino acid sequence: CAGSSDRGREKLFF. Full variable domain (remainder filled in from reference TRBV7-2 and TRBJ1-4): GAGVSQSPSNKVTEKGKDVELRCDPISGHTALYWYRQSLGQGLEFLIYFQGNSAPDKSGLPSDRFSAERTGGSVSTLTIQRTQQEDSAVYLCAGSSDRGREKLFFGSGTQLSVL.

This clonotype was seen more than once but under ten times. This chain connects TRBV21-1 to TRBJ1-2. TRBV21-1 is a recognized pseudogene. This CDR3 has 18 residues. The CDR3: CASSKTRHRGPPGYGYTF. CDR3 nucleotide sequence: TGTGCCAGCAGCAAGACCAGACACAGGGGCCCTCCCGGATATGGCTACACCTTC.

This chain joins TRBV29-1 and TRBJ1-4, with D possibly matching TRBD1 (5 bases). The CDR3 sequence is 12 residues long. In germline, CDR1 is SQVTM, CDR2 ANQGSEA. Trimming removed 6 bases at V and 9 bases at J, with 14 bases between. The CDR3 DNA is TGCAGCGTCGAGGGGTCCGCTCAAAAACTGTTTTTT. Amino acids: CSVEGSAQKLFF.

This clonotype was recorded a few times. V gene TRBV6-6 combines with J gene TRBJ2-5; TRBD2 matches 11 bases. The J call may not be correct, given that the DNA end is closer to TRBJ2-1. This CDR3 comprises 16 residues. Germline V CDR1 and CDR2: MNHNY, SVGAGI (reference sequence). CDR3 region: CASSSGTSGPYNEQFF. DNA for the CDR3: TGTGCCAGCAGCTCCGGGACTAGCGGTCCCTACAATGAGCAGTTCTTC.

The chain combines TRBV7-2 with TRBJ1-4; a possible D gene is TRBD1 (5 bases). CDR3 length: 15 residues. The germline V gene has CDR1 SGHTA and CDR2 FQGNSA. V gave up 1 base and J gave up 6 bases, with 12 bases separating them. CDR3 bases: TGTGCCAGCAGCTTAGTTTGGGGCGTGGATGAAAAACTGTTTTTT. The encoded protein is CASSLVWGVDEKLFF. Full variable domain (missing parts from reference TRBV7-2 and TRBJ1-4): GAGVSQSPSNKVTEKGKDVELRCDPISGHTALYWYRQSLGQGLEFLIYFQGNSAPDKSGLPSDRFSAERTGGSVSTLTIQRTQQEDSAVYLCASSLVWGVDEKLFFGSGTQLSVL.

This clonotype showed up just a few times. This chain's CDR3 is CASRPGANVLTF. CDR3 DNA sequence: TGTGCCAGCCGGCCTGGGGCCAACGTCCTGACTTTC. The chain employs TRBV11-2 and TRBJ2-6, with unresolved D. Germline values: CDR1 SGHAT, CDR2 FQNNGV. Deletions cut 8 bases from V and 2 bases from J, with 4 bases between. CDR3 size: 12 residues.

The CDR3 here is CASSEANRGNQPQHF. The CDR3 DNA reads as TGTGCCAGCAGTGAAGCAAACAGGGGCAATCAGCCCCAGCATTTT. This rearrangement joins TRBV6-1 to TRBJ1-5, with a weak D call TRBD1 (6 bases). V lost 0 bases and J 2 bases, leaving 8 bases between the germline ends. CDR1 and CDR2 (germline): MNHNS, SASEGT. The CDR3 loop spans 15 amino acids.

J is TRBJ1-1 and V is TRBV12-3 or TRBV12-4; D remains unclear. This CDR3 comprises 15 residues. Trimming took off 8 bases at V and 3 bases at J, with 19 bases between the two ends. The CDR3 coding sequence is TGTGCCAGCTCCCAACGATCCTCCTGGGACACTGAAGCTTTCTTT. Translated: CASSQRSSWDTEAFF.

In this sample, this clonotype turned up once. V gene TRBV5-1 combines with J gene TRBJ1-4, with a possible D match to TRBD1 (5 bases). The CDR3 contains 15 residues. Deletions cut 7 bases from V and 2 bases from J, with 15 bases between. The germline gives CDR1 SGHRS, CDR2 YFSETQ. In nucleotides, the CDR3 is TGCGCCAGCCGGAAAGGGGATCGGACTAATGAAAAACTGTTTTTT. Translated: CASRKGDRTNEKLFF.

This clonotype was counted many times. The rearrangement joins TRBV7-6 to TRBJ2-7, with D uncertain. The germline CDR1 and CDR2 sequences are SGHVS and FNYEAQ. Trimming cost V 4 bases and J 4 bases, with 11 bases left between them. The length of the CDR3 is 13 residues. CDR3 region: CASSWTEKYEQYF. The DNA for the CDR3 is TGTGCCAGCAGCTGGACCGAGAAATACGAGCAGTACTTC.